A selection of T cell receptor beta chains follows, all from one sample in a study of molecular identifiers for immune sequencing clone quantification. In TCRdb, the PCR reads were re-called with MiXCR into one record per CDR3 protein. The sample carries nearly 650,000 distinct CDR3 sequences, 25% recorded once. Sequenced: naive CD8+ T cells from blood, with Jurkat cell RNA spiked in. The receptor set was obtained from a human donor in good health. Some libraries in this study had Jurkat cell RNA spiked in. The CDR3 runs from the conserved cysteine through the conserved F or W. Each record gives: V gene, J gene, D gene, clone size, CDR3 DNA, CDR3 protein. A D gene is named only where the DNA matches it firmly. Some rows have no size entry. The others give once, few or many, or a class for an expanded clone.

TRBV27,TRBJ1-4,-,few,TGTGCCAGCAGTTTAGTAGGGGGGAGCGAAAAACTGTTTTTT,CASSLVGGSEKLFF
TRBV7-9,TRBJ2-7,TRBD1,-,TGTGCCAGCTCGACAGGGTGCTACGAACAGTACTTC,CASSTGCYEQYF
TRBV7-2,TRBJ2-2,-,few,TGTGCCAGCAGCTTTCTCCAGGGTACCACCGGGGAGCTGTTTTTT,CASSFLQGTTGELFF
TRBV14,TRBJ2-7,TRBD2,many,TGTGCCAGCAGCCAAGGCCCTAGCGGCTCCTACGAGCAGTACTTC,CASSQGPSGSYEQYF
TRBV20-1,TRBJ2-4,-,few,TGCAGTGCTAGAGAGGTGGGCAAAAACATTCAGTACTTC,CSAREVGKNIQYF
TRBV6-1,TRBJ2-5,TRBD2,few,TGTGCCAGCAGTGAGTTTAGCGGGGGGGCTCTCGAGACCCAGTACTTC,CASSEFSGGALETQYF
TRBV29-1,TRBJ1-1,-,-,TGCAGCGTTGGGGACCCGGAATGGGGGACTGAAGCTTTCTTT,CSVGDPEWGTEAFF
TRBV5-1,TRBJ1-5,-,-,TGCGCCAGCGGCTTGGAATCCAATCAGCCCCAGCATTTT,CASGLESNQPQHF
TRBV4-3,TRBJ2-7,-,-,TGCGCCAGCAGCCAAGATACGGGCTCCTACGGGCAGTACTTC,CASSQDTGSYGQYF
TRBV12-3/TRBV12-4,TRBJ2-1,-,-,TGTGCCAGCAGTCCCGTTGGGCCCGCCCATGAGCAGTTCTTC,CASSPVGPAHEQFF
TRBV9,TRBJ2-7,TRBD1,-,TGTGCCAGCAGCGGGGACAGGGGAGCCGAGCAGTACTTC,CASSGDRGAEQYF
TRBV7-8,TRBJ2-6,TRBD1,-,TGTGCCAGCAGCTTAGCCACAGGGGTTTACTCTGGGGCCAACGTCCTGACTTTC,CASSLATGVYSGANVLTF
TRBV20-1,TRBJ1-1,-,many,TGCAGTGCTCTCAGGTACCTCGAGGCTTTCTTT,CSALRYLEAFF